The entry below gives a single T cell receptor beta chain sequence along with its context. This sample is drawn from a study of patients and donors after allogeneic stem cell transplantation. This CDR3 has 16 residues. The V and J ends lost 2 bases and 4 bases respectively, with 17 bases between them. Germline values: CDR1 MGHDK, CDR2 SYGVNS. TCRdb reprocessed the RT-PCR reads via MiXCR and lists one record per CDR3 protein. The sample records 37,000 or so distinct CDR3 sequences, roughly 30% being singletons. This sequence joins TRBV25-1 and TRBJ1-2; no clear D gene. Sequencing was carried out using blood, either unsorted or a sorted T cell fraction (not recorded which). The TCR was taken from a human donor who was either an allogeneic HSCT recipient or a stem cell or donor lymphocyte infusion donor (not recorded which). It is not recorded whose cells these are; they may come from a transplant donor. The CDR3 sequence is CASSESNEDAAYGYTF. The CDR3, as DNA: TGTGCCAGCAGTGAAAGCAATGAGGACGCTGCCTATGGCTACACCTTC.